This T cell receptor beta chain was profiled in a study of shared T cell receptors in the human thymus. This clone was picked up one time. Profiling relied on immunoSEQ multiplex PCR, and the TCRdb table lists in-frame clones only, not all of them. Here the sample spans some 660,000 clones, more than 70% being singletons. The CDR3 spans 12 residues. Trimming left V 5 bases short and J 6 bases short, with 10 bases between. Germline V gene sequence: CDR1 LNHDA, CDR2 SQIVND (reference sequence). This sample was also put to use in a study of human thymus T cells. This second study notes: From resections taken during corrective heart surgery, the thymus tissue was obtained. There appeared to be biased usage of V and J genes in thymic and blood repertoires. Among unrelated individuals, related research reported thymic repertoires that overlapped highly.

Sequences were obtained from thymocytes. This sequence joins TRBV19 and TRBJ1-1, with a weak D call TRBD1 (6 bases). This TCR came from a boy under two years old with a congenital heart defect. The CDR3 bases are TGTGCCAGTAGTGACAGGTTAGCTGAAGCTTTCTTT. Translation gives CASSDRLAEAFF.